One sample yielded the 5 T cell receptor beta chains listed below, sequenced in a study of cytomegalovirus exposure and HLA in healthy donors. Primers included in the PCR were 60 Vbeta and 13 Jbeta primers. Only in-frame clones appear in the TCRdb table, and some are missing; sequencing was by immunoSEQ multiplex PCR. The repertoire consists of tens of thousands of clones, with roughly 78% occurring once and the leading ten covering roughly 12%. Sample: PBMCs. The receptors were sampled from a woman aged 40 to 50 in good health and CMV-seropositive.

This chain joins TRBV7-3 and TRBJ2-3; maybe TRBD2 (6 bases). Trimming took off 0 bases at V and 4 bases at J, with 11 bases between the two ends. Looked up from germline, CDR1 is SGHTA and CDR2 is FQGTGA. The CDR3 covers 15 residues. The CDR3 DNA reads TGTGCCAGCAGCTTAACGAGGAGGGAGGCAGATACGCAGTATTTT. It translates to CASSLTRREADTQYF.

The rearrangement links TRBV5-5 to TRBJ2-5; TRBD1 is a possible D gene (6 bases). The CDR3 covers 15 residues. V lost 5 bases to trimming and J lost 1 base, with 15 bases between them. From germline, CDR1 is SGHKS and CDR2 YYEKEE (reference sequence). The CDR3 region is CASSSMRTAQETQYF. The CDR3 coding sequence is TGTGCCAGCAGTTCGATGCGGACAGCCCAAGAGACCCAGTACTTC.

This clone was picked up a small number of times. The genes are TRBV6-5 and TRBJ1-6; TRBD1 agrees at 9 bases. Germline loops: CDR1 MNHEY, CDR2 SVGAGI. With 2 bases clipped from V and 7 bases from J, the junction kept 6 bases outside the gene matches. This CDR3 contains 16 residues. CDR3 coding DNA: TGTGCCAGCAGTTACACCTCCGGGACAGGGAATTCACCCCTCCACTTT. This codes for CASSYTSGTGNSPLHF.

Turning to this clone: Relative to the germline gene, one junction end is altered; a read error may explain this. The chain joins TRBV5-1 to TRBJ1-4; no clear D. Germline CDR1 SGHRS, CDR2 YFSETQ. CDR3 length: 18 amino acids. The CDR3 protein is CTSSFRPVAFSTNEKLFF. The CDR3 bases are TGCACCAGCAGCTTTCGTCCAGTCGCTTTCTCAACTAATGAAAAACTGTTTTTT.

The chain is built from TRBV2 and TRBJ2-7; TRBD1 agrees at 9 bases. The CDR3 consists of 15 residues. The germline V gene encodes CDR1 SNHLY and CDR2 FYNNEI. Losses at the gene ends were 5 bases for V and 6 bases for J; bases not matched to a gene: 11. The CDR3 protein is CASSYPDRGQGEQYF. Here the CDR3 DNA reads TGTGCCAGCAGTTATCCGGACAGGGGTCAGGGCGAGCAGTACTTC.